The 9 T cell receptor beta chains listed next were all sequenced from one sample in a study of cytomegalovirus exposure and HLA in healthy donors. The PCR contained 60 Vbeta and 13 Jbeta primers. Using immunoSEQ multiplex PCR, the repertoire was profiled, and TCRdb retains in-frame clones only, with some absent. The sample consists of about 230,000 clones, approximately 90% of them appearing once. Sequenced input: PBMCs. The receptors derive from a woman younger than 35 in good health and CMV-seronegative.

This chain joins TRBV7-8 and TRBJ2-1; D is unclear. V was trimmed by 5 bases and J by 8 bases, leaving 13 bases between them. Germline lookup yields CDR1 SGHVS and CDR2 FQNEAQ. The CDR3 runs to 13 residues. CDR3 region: CASSPPRRDEQFF. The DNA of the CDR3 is TGTGCCAGCAGCCCCCCTCGCCGGGATGAGCAGTTCTTC.

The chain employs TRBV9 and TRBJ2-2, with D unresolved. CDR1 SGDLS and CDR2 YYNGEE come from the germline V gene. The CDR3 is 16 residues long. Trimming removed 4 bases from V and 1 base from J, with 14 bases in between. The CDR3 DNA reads TGTGCCAGCAGCCAAACCCGGGTAGAGAACACCGGGGAGCTGTTTTTT. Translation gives CASSQTRVENTGELFF.

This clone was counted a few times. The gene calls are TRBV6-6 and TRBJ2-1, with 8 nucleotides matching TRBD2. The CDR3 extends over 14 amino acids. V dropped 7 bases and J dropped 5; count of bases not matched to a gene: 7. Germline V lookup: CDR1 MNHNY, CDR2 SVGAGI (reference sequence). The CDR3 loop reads CASTSGGRNNEQFF. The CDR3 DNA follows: TGTGCCAGCACCTCGGGCGGGAGGAACAATGAGCAGTTCTTC.

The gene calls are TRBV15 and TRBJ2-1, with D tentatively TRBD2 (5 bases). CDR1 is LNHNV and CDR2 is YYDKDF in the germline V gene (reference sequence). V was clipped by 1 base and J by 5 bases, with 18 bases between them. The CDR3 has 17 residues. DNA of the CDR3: TGTGCCACCAGCAGAGCCTTAGGAGCCGGGAAGGACAATGAGCAGTTCTTC. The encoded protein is CATSRALGAGKDNEQFF.

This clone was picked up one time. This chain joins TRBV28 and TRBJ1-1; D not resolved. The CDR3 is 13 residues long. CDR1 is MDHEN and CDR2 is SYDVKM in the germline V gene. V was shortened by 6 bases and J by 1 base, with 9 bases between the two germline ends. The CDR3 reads CASSYDRNTEAFF. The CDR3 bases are TGTGCCAGCAGCTATGATCGGAACACTGAAGCTTTCTTT. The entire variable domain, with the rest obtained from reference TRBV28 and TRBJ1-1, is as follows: DVKVTQSSRYLVKRTGEKVFLECVQDMDHENMFWYRQDPGLGLRLIYFSYDVKMKEKGDIPEGYSVSREKKERFSLILESASTNQTSMYLCASSYDRNTEAFFGQGTRLTVV.

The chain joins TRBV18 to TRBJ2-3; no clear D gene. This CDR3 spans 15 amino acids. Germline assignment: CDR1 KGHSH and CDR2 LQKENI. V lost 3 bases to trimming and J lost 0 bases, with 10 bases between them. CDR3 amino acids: CASSPLVSSTDTQYF. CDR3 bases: TGTGCCAGCTCACCCCTAGTTTCTAGCACAGATACGCAGTATTTT.

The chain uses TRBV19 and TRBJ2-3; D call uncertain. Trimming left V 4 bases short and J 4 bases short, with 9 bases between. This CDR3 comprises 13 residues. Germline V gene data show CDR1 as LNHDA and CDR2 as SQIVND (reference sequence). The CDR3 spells CASSTNSADTQYF. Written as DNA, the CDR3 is TGTGCCAGTAGTACCAACAGTGCAGATACGCAGTATTTT.

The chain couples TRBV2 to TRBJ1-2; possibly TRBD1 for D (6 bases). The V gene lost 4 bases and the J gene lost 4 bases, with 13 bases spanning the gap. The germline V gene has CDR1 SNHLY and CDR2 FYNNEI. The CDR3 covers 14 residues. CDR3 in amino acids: CASSAGRGGYGYTF. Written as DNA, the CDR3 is TGTGCCAGCAGTGCTGGCAGGGGCGGCTATGGCTACACCTTC.

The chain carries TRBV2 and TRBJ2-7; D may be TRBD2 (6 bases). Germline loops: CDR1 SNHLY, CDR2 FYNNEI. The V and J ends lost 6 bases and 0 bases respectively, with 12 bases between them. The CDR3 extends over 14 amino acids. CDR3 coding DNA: TGTGCCAGCAGCGGGGACTGGAACTCCTACGAGCAGTACTTC. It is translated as CASSGDWNSYEQYF. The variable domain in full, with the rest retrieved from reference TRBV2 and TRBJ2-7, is EPEVTQTPSHQVTQMGQEVILRCVPISNHLYFYWYRQILGQKVEFLVSFYNNEISEKSEIFDDQFSVERPDGSNFTLKIRSTKLEDSAMYFCASSGDWNSYEQYFGPGTRLTVT.